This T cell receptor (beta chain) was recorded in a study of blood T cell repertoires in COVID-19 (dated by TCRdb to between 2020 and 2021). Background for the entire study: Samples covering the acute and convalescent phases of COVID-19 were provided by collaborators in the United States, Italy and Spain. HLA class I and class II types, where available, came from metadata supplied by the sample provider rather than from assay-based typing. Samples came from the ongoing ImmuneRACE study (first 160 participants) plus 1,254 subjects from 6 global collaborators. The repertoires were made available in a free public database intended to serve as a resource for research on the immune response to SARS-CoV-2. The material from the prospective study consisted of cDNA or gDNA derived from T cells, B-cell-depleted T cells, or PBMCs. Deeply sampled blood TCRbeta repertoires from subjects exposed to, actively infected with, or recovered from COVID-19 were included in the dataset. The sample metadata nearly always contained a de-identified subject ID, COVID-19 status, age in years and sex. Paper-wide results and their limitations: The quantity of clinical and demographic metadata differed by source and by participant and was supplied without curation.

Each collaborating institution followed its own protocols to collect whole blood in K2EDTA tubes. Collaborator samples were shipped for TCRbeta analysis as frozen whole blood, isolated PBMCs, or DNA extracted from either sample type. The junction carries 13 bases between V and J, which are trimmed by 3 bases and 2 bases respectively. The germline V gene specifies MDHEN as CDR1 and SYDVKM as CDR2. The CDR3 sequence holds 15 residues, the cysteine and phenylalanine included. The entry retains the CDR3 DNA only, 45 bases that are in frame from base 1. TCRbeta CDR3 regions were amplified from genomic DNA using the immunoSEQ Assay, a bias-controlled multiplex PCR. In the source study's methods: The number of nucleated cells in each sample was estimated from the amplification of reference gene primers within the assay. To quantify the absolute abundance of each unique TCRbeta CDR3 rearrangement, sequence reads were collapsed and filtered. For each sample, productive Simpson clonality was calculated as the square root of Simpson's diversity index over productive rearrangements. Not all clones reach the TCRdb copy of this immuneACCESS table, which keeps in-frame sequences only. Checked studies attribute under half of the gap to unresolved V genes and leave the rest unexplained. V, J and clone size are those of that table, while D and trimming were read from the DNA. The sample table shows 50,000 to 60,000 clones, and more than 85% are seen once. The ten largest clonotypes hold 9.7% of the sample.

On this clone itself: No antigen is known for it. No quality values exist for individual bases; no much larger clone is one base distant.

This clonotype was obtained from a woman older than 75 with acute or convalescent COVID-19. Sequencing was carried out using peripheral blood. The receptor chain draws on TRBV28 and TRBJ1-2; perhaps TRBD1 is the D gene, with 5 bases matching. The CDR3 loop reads CASSLGGVRNYGYTF. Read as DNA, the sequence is TGTGCCAGCAGTTTGGGAGGGGTCAGGAACTATGGCTACACCTTC.